This T cell receptor beta chain emerged from a study of Tregs in tolerant kidney transplant recipients. Overall study results and limits: Expanding Tregs on activated donor B cells appeared to best identify donor-specific TCRbeta clones. Findings come from small patient numbers and require larger validation. Tolerant patients' donor-specific Tregs expanded beyond overall Tregs, suggesting antigen-driven growth.

The CDR3 totals 15 residues. From germline, CDR1 is MNHEY and CDR2 SMNVEV (reference sequence). The trim removed 5 bases at V and 7 bases at J, leaving 8 bases unmatched. CD4+CD25+CD127- Tregs, CD4+CD25- non-Tregs, CD4 and CD8 cells were sorted. Remarks on this clone: Its antigen remains unidentified.

The data were produced by immunoSEQ multiplex PCR, yet TCRdb's version contains in-frame clones alone and is incomplete. In the table there are approximately 99,000 clones, nearly 90% of which are singletons. This specimen was CD4+ T cells from blood, taken before the transplant. V and J are TRBV27 and TRBJ1-2; 12 positions agree with TRBD1. This TCR was sampled from a human donor who received a combined kidney and bone marrow transplant. DNA of the CDR3: TGTGCCAGCAGTACTGCCGGGACAGGGGGCGGTGGCTACACCTTC. It translates to CASSTAGTGGGGYTF.